The 32 T cell receptor beta chains reported below all come from one sample, sequenced in a study of brain T cells in children with intractable seizures. The protocol was immunoSEQ multiplex PCR, while the TCRdb copy is restricted to in-frame clones and leaves out a portion. There are just under 65,000 clones in the sample; roughly 95% occur only once, and approximately 0.37% lies in the top ten. The source was peripheral blood, collected at surgery. The receptors shown here come from a boy under three years old with focal cortical dysplasia and intractable seizures.

Here the CDR3 DNA reads TGTGCCAGCAGCTTCAGGGCGGGGGATGGTGCCCTAGATACGCAGTATTTT. Its protein product is CASSFRAGDGALDTQYF. J is TRBJ2-3 and V is TRBV11-2; 7 bases map to TRBD2. CDR1 and CDR2 from the germline V gene are SGHAT and FQNNGV. The V segment lost 3 bases and the J segment 5 bases; nucleotides outside the gene matches: 14. This CDR3 region has 17 residues. The variable domain in full, completed from reference TRBV11-2 and TRBJ2-3, reads EAGVAQSPRYKIIEKRQSVAFWCNPISGHATLYWYQQILGQGPKLLIQFQNNGVVDDSQLPKDRFSAERLKGVDSTLKIQPAKLEDSAVYLCASSFRAGDGALDTQYFGPGTRLTVL.

The V and J genes are TRBV19 and TRBJ2-3; possibly TRBD2 for D (5 bases). The germline CDR1 and CDR2 sequences are LNHDA and SQIVND (reference sequence). Trimming left V 3 bases short and J 0 bases short, with 10 bases between. The CDR3 is made up of 15 amino acids. DNA for the CDR3: TGTGCCAGTAGTATTCCCCGCGGGAGCACAGATACGCAGTATTTT. This sequence encodes CASSIPRGSTDTQYF.

The chain links TRBV7-8 to TRBJ1-2; D call uncertain. Trimming pared 5 bases from V and 0 bases from J, leaving 16 bases between. This CDR3 comprises 16 residues. Germline lookup yields CDR1 SGHVS and CDR2 FQNEAQ. Here the CDR3 reads CASSVGPDWTNYGYTF. The DNA for the CDR3 is TGTGCCAGCAGCGTGGGTCCGGACTGGACTAACTATGGCTACACCTTC.

The DNA of the CDR3 is TGTGCCAGCAGCTTGCAGAACACCGGGGAGCTGTTTTTT. Encoded protein: CASSLQNTGELFF. The gene calls are TRBV5-4 and TRBJ2-2; no definite D call. The V and J ends lost 1 base and 1 base respectively, with 2 bases between them. Germline CDR1 and CDR2: SGHNT and YYREEE (reference sequence). The CDR3 loop spans 13 amino acids. The full variable domain, with the rest looked up from reference TRBV5-4 and TRBJ2-2, is ETGVTQSPTHLIKTRGQQVTLRCSSQSGHNTVSWYQQALGQGPQFIFQYYREEENGRGNFPPRFSGLQFPNYSSELNVNALELDDSALYLCASSLQNTGELFFGEGSRLTVL.

About this clone itself: One junction end does not reproduce the germline sequence, and a read error may be involved. The chain uses TRBV6-5 and TRBJ1-3, with D possibly TRBD1 on 6 matching bases. Germline V CDR1 and CDR2: MNHEY, SVGAGI. The CDR3 totals 14 residues. Here the CDR3 DNA reads TGCGCCGGGGGGGACACAACCTCTGGAAACACCATATATTTT. Protein: CAGGDTTSGNTIYF.

The chain is built from TRBV13 and TRBJ2-1, with TRBD2 as a possible D gene (5 bases). V was clipped by 4 bases and J by 8 bases, with 27 bases between them. The V gene's germline CDR1 is PRHDT and CDR2 FYEKMQ (reference sequence). CDR3 length: 18 amino acids. CDR3 sequence (DNA): TGTGCCAGCAGCTCCGACATTAGGCCGGGAATAGTGGTGGATGAGCAGTTCTTC. Residues: CASSSDIRPGIVVDEQFF.

This sequence joins TRBV9 and TRBJ2-3; possible D gene TRBD2, 5 bases. Germline V lookup: CDR1 SGDLS, CDR2 YYNGEE. Trimming removed 2 bases from V and 0 bases from J, with 13 bases in between. The CDR3 contains 16 residues. CDR3 loop: CASSVDAGTSTDTQYF. CDR3 DNA sequence: TGTGCCAGCAGCGTCGACGCGGGTACTAGCACAGATACGCAGTATTTT.

V and J are TRBV24-1 and TRBJ1-3; D perhaps matches TRBD1 (6 bases). Germline-derived CDR1 and CDR2 are KGHDR and SFDVKD. The CDR3 covers 15 residues. V gave up 3 bases and J gave up 1 base, with 9 bases separating them. The CDR3, as DNA: TGTGCCACCAGTGATCCCGGACAGTCTGGAAACACCATATATTTT. Protein sequence: CATSDPGQSGNTIYF.

J is TRBJ2-3 and V is TRBV6-5, with TRBD2 matching over 11 bases. Germline assignment: CDR1 MNHEY and CDR2 SVGAGI. V was pared by 6 bases and J by 5 bases, with 7 bases of the junction left unmatched. This CDR3 contains 15 residues. CDR3 in amino acids: CASRDNSGRGDTQYF. CDR3 DNA: TGTGCCAGCAGGGACAATAGCGGGAGGGGAGATACGCAGTATTTT.

The gene calls are TRBV6-5 and TRBJ1-2, with D unclear. The CDR3 is made up of 13 amino acids. The ends were cut back, 2 bases at V and 8 bases at J, with 12 bases in the middle. In germline, CDR1 is MNHEY, CDR2 SVGAGI. CDR3 loop: CASSYPSSRGYTF. The CDR3 region has the DNA TGTGCCAGCAGTTACCCTTCATCGCGGGGCTACACCTTC.

The chain has TRBV11-2 and TRBJ2-3; D gene uncertain. This CDR3 region has 13 residues. The germline V gene has CDR1 SGHAT and CDR2 FQNNGV. V was cut by 1 base and J by 5 bases, with 7 bases left in between. The CDR3 region is CASSLVRQDTQYF. Written as DNA, the CDR3 is TGTGCCAGCAGCTTAGTCCGGCAAGATACGCAGTATTTT.

This clone was counted a single time. The chain combines TRBV11-2 with TRBJ1-3; D gene unclear. The V gene lost 4 bases and the J gene lost 0 bases, with 16 bases spanning the gap. This CDR3 contains 17 residues. CDR1 is SGHAT, CDR2 FQNNGV, per germline. CDR3 DNA: TGTGCCAGCAGCTCCCGAGGAGGCTCTAACTCTGGAAACACCATATATTTT. It yields the protein CASSSRGGSNSGNTIYF.

V usage is TRBV6-6 and J usage is TRBJ2-7; TRBD2 aligns across 9 bases. The V segment lost 0 bases and the J segment 2 bases; nucleotides outside the gene matches: 5. Germline loops: CDR1 MNHNY, CDR2 SVGAGI (reference sequence). This CDR3 comprises 16 residues. The CDR3 here is CASSYSMAGGPYEQYF. DNA of the CDR3: TGTGCCAGCAGTTACTCAATGGCGGGAGGGCCCTACGAGCAGTACTTC.

The chain couples TRBV4-2 to TRBJ1-2; no clear D. Looked up from germline, CDR1 is LGHNA and CDR2 is YNFKEQ. Trimming took 0 bases from V and 8 from J, leaving 7 bases between them. The CDR3 runs to 12 residues. The CDR3 bases are TGTGCCAGCAGCCAAGAAAGTGGAGGCTACACCTTC. Protein product: CASSQESGGYTF.

V and J are TRBV10-3 and TRBJ2-2, with 13 positions matching TRBD2. Trimming removed 2 bases from V and 0 bases from J; junction bases left unmatched: 3. The CDR3 runs 18 residues. Germline CDR1 and CDR2: ENHRY and SYGVKD. CDR3 residues: CAISEGTSGKANTGELFF. In DNA form, the CDR3 reads TGTGCCATCAGTGAGGGGACTAGCGGGAAGGCGAACACCGGGGAGCTGTTTTTT.

This chain connects TRBV6-6 to TRBJ2-7; a weak D match, TRBD2 (5 bases). The CDR3 has 13 amino acids. Germline V gene lookup returns CDR1 MNHNY and CDR2 SVGAGI (reference sequence). The germline V and J ends were trimmed by 8 bases and 6 bases, with 17 bases remaining between them. The DNA of the CDR3 is TGTGCCAGCTGCGCGGGCGTAGAGCTCGAGCAGTACTTC. It encodes CASCAGVELEQYF.

This clone showed up just once. J is TRBJ2-7 and V is TRBV7-9; D is possibly TRBD1 or TRBD2 (6 bases each). This CDR3 comprises 15 residues. V was trimmed by 1 base and J by 4 bases, leaving 14 bases between them. The germline CDR1 and CDR2 sequences are SEHNR and FQNEAQ (reference sequence). The CDR3 sequence: CASSLELGAGYEQYF. CDR3 nucleotide sequence: TGTGCCAGCAGCTTAGAGCTGGGGGCGGGGTACGAGCAGTACTTC.

The chain carries TRBV19 and TRBJ2-3, with unresolved D. Trimming removed 5 bases from V and 0 bases from J, with 9 bases in between. The CDR3 sequence is 14 residues long. Per germline, CDR1 LNHDA and CDR2 SQIVND (reference sequence). The CDR3 sequence: CASSSTSSTDTQYF. CDR3 nucleotides: TGTGCCAGTAGTTCAACTTCTAGCACAGATACGCAGTATTTT.

Only one count was recorded for this clone. V is TRBV3-1 (or the pseudogene TRBV3-2) and J is TRBJ1-2; D not certain. The CDR3 contains 16 residues. Trimming shortened V by 6 bases and J by 1 base, and 18 bases separated the two germline ends. Germline V gene sequence: CDR1 LGHDT, CDR2 YNNKEL (reference sequence). CDR3 bases: TGTGCCAGCAGTCCACCTCGGGGAGGGTTTAACTATGGCTACACCTTC. Residues: CASSPPRGGFNYGYTF.

This clone has a handful of counts. V and J are TRBV7-8 and TRBJ1-2, with 9 nucleotides matching TRBD1. V dropped 5 bases and J dropped 6; count of bases not matched to a gene: 1. The CDR3 is 12 amino acids. CDR1 is SGHVS, CDR2 FQNEAQ, per germline. The CDR3: CASSRDRDGYTF. CDR3 DNA sequence: TGTGCCAGCAGCCGGGACAGGGATGGCTACACCTTC.

This chain's CDR3 is CASTGLADQETQYF. The CDR3 region has the DNA TGTGCCAGCACGGGACTAGCGGACCAAGAGACCCAGTACTTC. The rearrangement links TRBV11-2 to TRBJ2-5; 11 bases are shared with TRBD2. V was pared by 7 bases and J by 0 bases, with 1 base of the junction left unmatched. Germline CDR1 and CDR2: SGHAT and FQNNGV. This CDR3 is built from 14 residues.

This rearrangement joins TRBV23-1 to TRBJ1-3, with 9 positions matching TRBD1. TRBV23-1 is known as an ORF, though its function is uncertain. The CDR3 extends over 20 amino acids. V gave up 0 bases and J gave up 0 bases; unmatched junction bases: 12. Here the CDR3 DNA reads TGCGCCAGCAGTCAATCGAAGGGACAGGGCAAACCCAACTCTGGAAACACCATATATTTT. Protein: CASSQSKGQGKPNSGNTIYF.

This clone was detected once. The V call is TRBV10-3, the J call TRBJ2-7; TRBD2 agrees at 7 bases. V was pared by 6 bases and J by 0 bases, with 5 bases of the junction left unmatched. The CDR3 extends over 14 amino acids. The germline CDR1 and CDR2 sequences are ENHRY and SYGVKD. CDR3 residues: CAIREAGSSYEQYF. The CDR3 region has the DNA TGTGCCATCAGAGAAGCGGGGAGCTCCTACGAGCAGTACTTC.

The chain couples TRBV2 to TRBJ1-1; 7 bases agree with TRBD1. This CDR3 has 13 amino acids. The germline gives CDR1 SNHLY, CDR2 FYNNEI. The trim removed 8 bases at V and 1 base at J, leaving 4 bases unmatched. CDR3 coding DNA: TGTGCCAGCGGAGGACAGGCGAACACTGAAGCTTTCTTT. Its translation is CASGGQANTEAFF.

The V call is TRBV9, the J call TRBJ2-3; D remains ambiguous. V was cut by 0 bases and J by 2 bases, with 10 bases left in between. The CDR3 runs to 15 residues. Germline values: CDR1 SGDLS, CDR2 YYNGEE. The CDR3 sequence: CASSVGGQVTDTQYF. The CDR3 DNA reads as TGTGCCAGCAGCGTAGGTGGGCAGGTCACAGATACGCAGTATTTT. Full variable domain (missing parts from reference TRBV9 and TRBJ2-3): DSGVTQTPKHLITATGQRVTLRCSPRSGDLSVYWYQQSLDQGLQFLIQYYNGEERAKGNILERFSAQQFPDLHSELNLSSLELGDSALYFCASSVGGQVTDTQYFGPGTRLTVL.

The rearrangement joins TRBV11-2 to TRBJ1-1; D is perhaps TRBD1 (5 bases). Trimming took 5 bases from V and 0 from J, leaving 10 bases between them. The CDR3 loop spans 14 amino acids. Per the germline V gene, CDR1 is SGHAT and CDR2 is FQNNGV. DNA for the CDR3: TGTGCCAGCAGCCCATCAGGGCTGAACACTGAAGCTTTCTTT. Encoded protein: CASSPSGLNTEAFF. The full variable domain, with the rest looked up from reference TRBV11-2 and TRBJ1-1, is EAGVAQSPRYKIIEKRQSVAFWCNPISGHATLYWYQQILGQGPKLLIQFQNNGVVDDSQLPKDRFSAERLKGVDSTLKIQPAKLEDSAVYLCASSPSGLNTEAFFGQGTRLTVV.

The chain is built from TRBV19 and TRBJ1-2; a weak D match, TRBD1 (5 bases). The CDR3 extends over 13 amino acids. V gave up 0 bases and J gave up 3 bases, with 5 bases separating them. Germline CDR1 LNHDA, CDR2 SQIVND (reference sequence). CDR3 amino acids: CASSIDRDYGYTF. The CDR3, as DNA: TGTGCCAGTAGTATAGACAGGGACTATGGCTACACCTTC.

The chain couples TRBV4-1 to TRBJ1-2; 8 nucleotides agree with TRBD1. Germline CDR1 MGHRA, CDR2 YSYEKL. With 6 bases clipped from V and 3 bases from J, the junction kept 3 bases outside the gene matches. This CDR3 is 13 amino acids long. CDR3: CASRQTGDYGYTF. The CDR3 DNA reads TGCGCCAGCAGACAGACAGGGGACTATGGCTACACCTTC.

The chain employs TRBV7-6 and TRBJ2-5; no clear D gene. The germline gives CDR1 SGHVS, CDR2 FNYEAQ. V was pared by 3 bases and J by 1 base, with 0 bases between. The CDR3 sequence is 11 residues long. The CDR3 here is CASSFQETQYF. Here the CDR3 DNA reads TGTGCCAGCAGCTTCCAAGAGACCCAGTACTTC. Full variable domain (rest looked up from reference TRBV7-6 and TRBJ2-5): GAGVSQSPRYKVTKRGQDVALRCDPISGHVSLYWYRQALGQGPEFLTYFNYEAQQDKSGLPNDRFSAERPEGSISTLTIQRTEQRDSAMYRCASSFQETQYFGPGTRLLVL.

J is TRBJ1-5 and V is TRBV7-5. TRBV7-5 is an annotated pseudogene. This CDR3 is built from 15 residues. The CDR3 region is CVRSCPRGCNQPQHF. The DNA for the CDR3 is TGTGTCAGAAGCTGCCCACGGGGCTGCAATCAGCCCCAGCATTTT.

This sequence joins TRBV11-3 and TRBJ1-3; no firm D call. This CDR3 is built from 18 residues. Between the trimmed V and J ends, which lost 5 bases and 0 bases, there was a span of 20 bases. CDR1 is SGHNT, CDR2 YENEEA, per germline. The CDR3 sequence is CASSLKRTDGISGNTIYF. The DNA for the CDR3 is TGTGCCAGCAGCCTAAAAAGGACGGACGGAATCTCTGGAAACACCATATATTTT.

This clone was observed once. This chain joins TRBV19 and TRBJ1-5, with 8 bases identical to TRBD1. The CDR3 is made up of 14 amino acids. The ends lost 6 bases at V and 5 bases at J; junction bases unmatched: 6. Germline V gene lookup returns CDR1 LNHDA and CDR2 SQIVND (reference sequence). CDR3 sequence reads: CASSLGQGHQPQHF. CDR3 nucleotides: TGTGCCAGTAGCCTAGGACAGGGCCATCAGCCCCAGCATTTT.